The next 18 T cell receptor beta chains were all read from a single sample in a study of cytomegalovirus exposure and HLA in healthy donors (dated by TCRdb to 2016 to 2017). The library came from the immunoSEQ multiplex PCR assay. The multiplex PCR relied on a mix of 60 forward primers for TCR Vbeta segments and 13 reverse primers for TCR Jbeta segments. What TCRdb holds here is the immuneACCESS table cut down to in-frame rearrangements. Part of the clones is not present; checked against another copy, under half of the missing clones reflect an unresolved V gene, and the others are unexplained. For this sample there are roughly 97,000 clones; 73% appear just once. Clones ranked in the top ten supply roughly 3.5% of the sample. The sequenced sample consisted of PBMCs. These receptors were taken from a man aged 40-49 years in good health and CMV-seronegative.

V usage is TRBV4-2 and J usage is TRBJ1-1; D gene uncertain. From germline, CDR1 is LGHNA and CDR2 YNFKEQ. V lost 1 base, J lost 4 bases, and 13 bases lay in between. This CDR3 has 15 amino acids. The chain's CDR3 is CASSQAWGGLTEAFF. The DNA of the CDR3 is TGTGCCAGCAGCCAAGCCTGGGGAGGGCTCACTGAAGCTTTCTTT.

This chain connects TRBV19 to TRBJ1-2; 8 bases map to TRBD1. The V gene end was trimmed by 1 base and the J gene end by 7 bases; junction bases not matched to a gene: 8. The CDR3 has 15 residues. CDR1 and CDR2 (germline): LNHDA, SQIVND (reference sequence). CDR3 DNA: TGTGCCAGTAGTATAGGCCCGACAGGGGTGTTTGGCTACACCTTC. Encoded protein: CASSIGPTGVFGYTF.

The V and J genes are TRBV6-5 and TRBJ1-1; D call uncertain. Germline values: CDR1 MNHEY, CDR2 SVGAGI. Deletions cut 6 bases from V and 4 bases from J, with 12 bases between. This CDR3 spans 13 amino acids. CDR3 sequence reads: CASRWRESTEAFF. DNA of the CDR3: TGTGCCAGCAGGTGGAGGGAAAGCACTGAAGCTTTCTTT.

This clone ranks as medium-sized (0.01 to 0.1%). The CDR3 sequence: CASSEASGGAYEQYF. The CDR3 bases are TGTGCCAGCAGTGAAGCTAGCGGGGGGGCCTACGAGCAGTACTTC. The chain uses TRBV6-1 and TRBJ2-7; 11 bases align to TRBD2. CDR3 length equals 15 residues. V dropped 0 bases and J dropped 2; count of bases not matched to a gene: 0. Germline V gives CDR1 MNHNS, CDR2 SASEGT.

The genes are TRBV4-1 and TRBJ2-2, with D possibly matching TRBD1 (6 bases). CDR1 MGHRA and CDR2 YSYEKL come from the germline V gene. The CDR3 has 17 amino acids. V shed 1 base and J shed 3 bases, with 15 bases lying between them. The CDR3 sequence: CASSQGIPYRDTGELFF. The CDR3 nucleotides read TGCGCCAGCAGCCAAGGCATTCCCTACAGGGACACCGGGGAGCTGTTTTTT.

This clone came up a few times. This chain joins TRBV7-9 and TRBJ2-7, with 10 bases that match TRBD1. Germline V gene sequence: CDR1 SEHNR, CDR2 FQNEAQ (reference sequence). The length of the CDR3 is 14 residues. V trimming: 5 bases; J trimming: 7 bases; junction bases outside the gene matches: 8. CDR3 DNA sequence: TGTGCCAGCAGCGACAGACAGGGGGCGGGGGAGCAGTACTTC. Translation: CASSDRQGAGEQYF.

The chain uses TRBV28 and TRBJ1-5; no clear D gene. The CDR3 totals 14 residues. Germline V gives CDR1 MDHEN, CDR2 SYDVKM. V gave up 8 bases and J gave up 1 base, with 12 bases separating them. CDR3 coding DNA: TGTGCCAGCTCTATCGGGAGAAGCAATCAGCCCCAGCATTTT. This translates into CASSIGRSNQPQHF.

V is TRBV18 and J is TRBJ2-7, with D hard to call. The CDR3 runs to 16 residues. Looked up from germline, CDR1 is KGHSH and CDR2 is LQKENI. V was cut by 2 bases and J by 0 bases, with 14 bases left in between. CDR3 nucleotides: TGTGCCAGCTCACCATTTCCCAACGACAACTCCTACGAGCAGTACTTC. Translation: CASSPFPNDNSYEQYF. The variable domain in full, with the rest retrieved from reference TRBV18 and TRBJ2-7, is NAGVMQNPRHLVRRRGQEARLRCSPMKGHSHVYWYRQLPEEGLKFMVYLQKENIIDESGMPKERFSAEFPKEGPSILRIQQVVRGDSAAYFCASSPFPNDNSYEQYFGPGTRLTVT.

This chain connects TRBV28 to TRBJ2-3; weak D call: TRBD2 (6 bases). The CDR3 totals 15 residues. Germline V gene lookup returns CDR1 MDHEN and CDR2 SYDVKM. V was clipped by 1 base and J by 1 base, with 9 bases between them. CDR3 DNA sequence: TGTGCCAGCAGTTTATTCACGGGGGGCACAGATACGCAGTATTTT. Protein: CASSLFTGGTDTQYF.

The chain is built from TRBV29-1 and TRBJ2-5; 7 nucleotides align to TRBD1. Germline CDR1 SQVTM, CDR2 ANQGSEA. The CDR3 sequence is 12 residues long. Germline trimming cut 8 bases from V and 7 bases from J; bases unmatched to any gene: 10. The CDR3 loop reads CSQKTGPGTQYF. For the CDR3, the DNA is TGCAGCCAGAAGACAGGGCCCGGGACCCAGTACTTC. Drawing the rest from reference TRBV29-1 and TRBJ2-5, the complete variable domain is SAVISQKPSRDICQRGTSLTIQCQVDSQVTMMFWYRQQPGQSLTLIATANQGSEATYESGFVIDKFPISRPNLTFSTLTVSNMSPEDSSIYLCSQKTGPGTQYFGPGTRLLVL.

There are a few counts of this clone. V gene TRBV30 combines with J gene TRBJ2-5, with a possible D match to TRBD2 (6 bases). The CDR3 consists of 17 residues. Trimming took off 1 base at V and 0 bases at J, with 18 bases between the two ends. The germline CDR1 and CDR2 sequences are GTSNPN and SVGIG (reference sequence). CDR3 protein: CAWSEGSTGGDQETQYF. The DNA for the CDR3 is TGTGCCTGGAGTGAAGGTTCGACTGGCGGGGACCAAGAGACCCAGTACTTC. The full variable domain, in which reference TRBV30 and TRBJ2-5 provide the parts outside the CDR3, is SQTIHQWPATLVQPVGSPLSLECTVEGTSNPNLYWYRQAAGRGLQLLFYSVGIGQISSEVPQNLSASRPQDRQFILSSKKLLLSDSGFYLCAWSEGSTGGDQETQYFGPGTRLLVL.

The J gene is TRBJ2-7, the V gene TRBV6-1; TRBD2 aligns across 10 bases. J lost 1 base, V lost 5 bases, and 5 bases had no gene match. The CDR3 has 15 residues. CDR1 is MNHNS and CDR2 is SASEGT in the germline V gene. CDR3 in amino acids: CASSPISGRSYEQYF. Here the CDR3 DNA reads TGTGCCAGCAGTCCAATTAGCGGGAGGTCCTACGAGCAGTACTTC.

This chain uses TRBV29-1 with TRBJ1-2; 8 bases align to TRBD1. Germline V gene sequence: CDR1 SQVTM, CDR2 ANQGSEA. Trimming cost V 4 bases and J 0 bases; bases outside gene matches: 10. CDR3 length: 16 amino acids. CDR3 DNA: TGCAGCGTTGTTGGGACAGGCCTCATAGCTAACTATGGCTACACCTTC. Its protein product is CSVVGTGLIANYGYTF. The full variable domain, its missing parts supplied by reference TRBV29-1 and TRBJ1-2, is SAVISQKPSRDICQRGTSLTIQCQVDSQVTMMFWYRQQPGQSLTLIATANQGSEATYESGFVIDKFPISRPNLTFSTLTVSNMSPEDSSIYLCSVVGTGLIANYGYTFGSGTRLTVV.

V gene TRBV27 combines with J gene TRBJ2-7, with D possibly being TRBD2 (5 bases). CDR1 is MNHEY, CDR2 SMNVEV, per germline (reference sequence). The V end lost 6 bases, the J end lost 2 bases, and 11 bases lay between the germline ends. This CDR3 is built from 13 residues. CDR3 region: CASSFGVTYEQYF. The CDR3 DNA sequence: TGTGCCAGCAGCTTCGGGGTTACCTACGAGCAGTACTTC.

The genes are TRBV6-5 and TRBJ1-6; 7 bases are shared with TRBD1. CDR1 and CDR2 from the germline V gene are MNHEY and SVGAGI. This CDR3 region has 14 residues. CDR3 coding DNA: TGTGCGTCGACAGGGTTTCCCTATAATTCACCCCTCCACTTT. This gives the protein CASTGFPYNSPLHF.

J is TRBJ2-3 and V is TRBV10-3; 10 bases match TRBD2. Germline V lookup: CDR1 ENHRY, CDR2 SYGVKD. The CDR3 sequence is 16 residues long. Trimming cost V 6 bases and J 2 bases; bases outside gene matches: 8. This CDR3 reads CAIRPTSGPSTDTQYF. DNA for the CDR3: TGTGCCATCAGGCCGACTAGCGGGCCTTCCACAGATACGCAGTATTTT.

In this sample, this clone turned up once. The rearrangement joins TRBV30 to TRBJ2-1; 8 bases match TRBD1. The germline V gene encodes CDR1 GTSNPN and CDR2 SVGIG (reference sequence). The CDR3 runs 13 residues. V lost 3 bases and J lost 7; bases outside the gene matches: 5. CDR3 DNA: TGTGCCTGGAGCCTCCGGACAGGGAATGAGCAGTTCTTC. Translating gives CAWSLRTGNEQFF.

The chain employs TRBV7-9 and TRBJ1-1, with a possible D match to TRBD1 (6 bases). CDR1 and CDR2 (germline): SEHNR, FQNEAQ (reference sequence). This CDR3 region has 13 residues. Trimming removed 1 base at V and 7 bases at J, with 10 bases between. Here the CDR3 reads CASSLGNRDEAFF. Written as DNA, the CDR3 is TGTGCCAGCAGCTTAGGAAACAGGGATGAAGCTTTCTTT.